Listed below are T cell receptor beta chains from one sample, sequenced in a study of cytomegalovirus exposure and HLA in healthy donors. Sequencing was performed with immunoSEQ multiplex PCR; in TCRdb, only in-frame clones are kept and a portion is missing. This sample yields around 140,000 clones, of which approximately 57% are seen a single time; about 1.8% belongs to the top ten. Input material: PBMCs. All receptors come from a male donor in good health and CMV-seronegative. CDR3s include the opening cysteine and the closing phenylalanine or tryptophan. A D gene is named only where the DNA matches it firmly. Part of the rows lack a size; the others show once, few, many or a class for expanded clones.

clone size	D gene	J gene	V gene	CDR3 DNA	CDR3 protein
few	TRBD1	TRBJ1-1	TRBV19	TGTGCCAGTAGTATACACAGGGGCGCAGGTACTGAAGCTTTCTTT	CASSIHRGAGTEAFF
.	.	TRBJ2-7	TRBV7-8	TGTGCCAGCAGCTTGGGCGCTTACTACGAGCAGTACTTC	CASSLGAYYEQYF
few	TRBD1	TRBJ1-3	TRBV19	TGTGCCATATACACAGGGGCCACCATATATTTT	CAIYTGATIYF
once	TRBD1	TRBJ1-2	TRBV6-5	TGTGCCAGCAGTTACGGGGACAGGGCCGGAGATGGCTACACCTTC	CASSYGDRAGDGYTF
.	.	TRBJ1-5	TRBV6-6	TGTGCCAGCGCCTGGAGTTTGGGCAATCAGCCCCAGCATTTT	CASAWSLGNQPQHF
.	.	TRBJ2-7	TRBV4-1	TGCGCCAGCAGCCAACAAAACCACGGGGAGTACGAGCAGTACTTC	CASSQQNHGEYEQYF
once	.	TRBJ1-6	TRBV30	TGTGCCTGGAGTGGATATCCACAGGGAGAGAGCTCCTATAATTCACCCCTCCACTTT	CAWSGYPQGESSYNSPLHF
few	.	TRBJ1-3	TRBV10-3	TGTGCCATCAGGGAGGCTACAGGGTACGGAAACACCATATATTTT	CAIREATGYGNTIYF
.	TRBD1	TRBJ1-4	TRBV7-6	TGTGCCAGCAGCCCCGGCACGGGACAGATTAATGAAAAACTGTTTTTT	CASSPGTGQINEKLFF
.	.	TRBJ2-3	TRBV5-4	TGTGCCAGCAGCTTGGACCAGCGGAGCACAGATACGCAGTATTTT	CASSLDQRSTDTQYF
few	.	TRBJ2-5	TRBV2	TGTGCCAGCAGTGAAACATCAGGGATCGGTGGCCAAGAGACCCAGTACTTC	CASSETSGIGGQETQYF
.	.	TRBJ2-6	TRBV6-5	TGTGCCAGCAGTTACTCTGGCGGGGATGGGGCCAACGTCCTGACTTTC	CASSYSGGDGANVLTF
.	.	TRBJ2-5	TRBV5-1	TGCGCCAGCAGCTTGGATGGGGCTATGACCGGGCAAGAGACCCAGTACTTC	CASSLDGAMTGQETQYF
.	TRBD2	TRBJ2-5	TRBV9	TGTGCCAGCAGCGTAGGTCCTAGCGGGGGCTCGTACCAAGAGACCCAGTACTTC	CASSVGPSGGSYQETQYF
.	.	TRBJ1-5	TRBV15	TGTGCCACCAGCAGAGGGGGGGGCATGGAGAGCAATCAGCCCCAGCATTTT	CATSRGGGMESNQPQHF
.	.	TRBJ1-5	TRBV28	TGTGCCAGCAGTTTCGGGGGGCGAGGAAGCAATCAGCCCCAGCATTTT	CASSFGGRGSNQPQHF
few	.	TRBJ2-3	TRBV21-1	TGTGCCAGCAGACTACAAAGGACTAGCCCTTACACAGATACGCAGTATTTT	CASRLQRTSPYTDTQYF
.	TRBD1	TRBJ1-5	TRBV28	TGTGCCAGCACCGCTGGGGACAGGAACCATCAGCCCCAGCATTTT	CASTAGDRNHQPQHF
few	.	TRBJ2-5	TRBV5-5	TGTGCCAGCAGCTTGCAGGGCACTCCTGAGACCCAGTACTTC	CASSLQGTPETQYF
.	.	TRBJ1-3	TRBV9	TGTGCCAGCAGCGTAGGGACAGCCTCTGGAAACACCATATATTTT	CASSVGTASGNTIYF
.	.	TRBJ2-5	TRBV9	TGTGCCAGCAGCGTAGGGCAGGACCAAGAGACCCAGTACTTC	CASSVGQDQETQYF
few	.	TRBJ1-2	TRBV11-1	TGTGCCAGCACCATTGACCCGCGACTCCGTCTTAGCTACACCTTC	CASTIDPRLRLSYTF
.	.	TRBJ1-4	TRBV29-1	TGCAGCGTTGTCGGGTCACTTAATGAAAAACTGTTTTTT	CSVVGSLNEKLFF
.	TRBD2	TRBJ2-1	TRBV19	TGTGCCAGTAGTTCCAGAAGCGGGGGAGTCTACAATGAGCAGTTCTTC	CASSSRSGGVYNEQFF
.	.	TRBJ1-4	TRBV19	TGTGCCAGTAGTGCGACGGACAGAATTAATGAAAAACTGTTTTTT	CASSATDRINEKLFF
.	TRBD2	TRBJ2-7	TRBV5-8	TGTGCCAGCAGCTTCATTTTGCGGGGGTCCACCTACGAGCAGTACTTC	CASSFILRGSTYEQYF
.	.	TRBJ1-3	TRBV7-6	TGTGCCAGCAGCTCCGCGGGCTCTGGAAACACCATATATTTT	CASSSAGSGNTIYF
.	TRBD2	TRBJ2-7	TRBV2	TGTGCCAGCAGGGACACCGGGACTAGCGGGGGGGCCTACGAGCAGTACTTC	CASRDTGTSGGAYEQYF
.	TRBD1	TRBJ1-4	TRBV2	TGTGCCAGCAGCATCACCGGACAAGACGGGACAGCAACTAATGAAAAACTGTTTTTT	CASSITGQDGTATNEKLFF
.	.	TRBJ1-6	TRBV7-8	TGTGCCAGCAGCCCCTGGGGCAACTCACCCCTCCACTTT	CASSPWGNSPLHF
.	TRBD1	TRBJ1-2	TRBV19	TGTGCCAGTAGGGGACAGGGGGCACGGTATGGCTACACCTTC	CASRGQGARYGYTF
.	TRBD1	TRBJ1-2	TRBV7-9	TGTTCCAGCAGCCAATCTCAACAGGGGTTCTATGGCTACACCTTC	CSSSQSQQGFYGYTF
.	.	TRBJ1-6	TRBV6-5	TGTGCCAGCACTTTTGCGCGGGGGCTAGGATCACCCCTCCACTTT	CASTFARGLGSPLHF
.	TRBD1	TRBJ1-1	TRBV7-2	TGTGCCAGCAGCTTTAAGGGACAGCTATTGAACACTGAAGCTTTCTTT	CASSFKGQLLNTEAFF
.	TRBD1	TRBJ1-1	TRBV5-6	TGTGCCAGCAGCGCCCAGGACAGGGGTGCTTTCTTT	CASSAQDRGAFF
.	.	TRBJ2-7	TRBV10-3	TGTGCCATCAGTGTCAGGGGGGTTTACGAGCAGTACTTC	CAISVRGVYEQYF
.	.	TRBJ1-4	TRBV5-8	TGTGCCAGCAACCCGACAGGTGCAACTAATGAAAAACTGTTTTTT	CASNPTGATNEKLFF
.	.	TRBJ2-5	TRBV7-9	TGTGCCAGCAGCTTAGGACGTGGCGGGGGCTTGGAAGAGACCCAGTACTTC	CASSLGRGGGLEETQYF
.	TRBD1	TRBJ1-2	TRBV2	TGTGCCAGCAGCGGACAGGCTCGGTATGGCTACACCTTC	CASSGQARYGYTF
.	.	TRBJ2-7	TRBV28	TGTGCCAGCAACCCAGGGTCCTCCTACGAGCAGTACTTC	CASNPGSSYEQYF
.	TRBD2	TRBJ2-6	TRBV10-1	TGCGCCAGCAGTGGGGCGGGACTAGCGGTTTCAGGCTCTGGGGCCAACGTCCTGACTTTC	CASSGAGLAVSGSGANVLTF
few	TRBD2	TRBJ2-2	TRBV2	TGTGCCAGCAGTGACCCCCTAGCGGGGGACACCGGGGAGCTGTTTTTT	CASSDPLAGDTGELFF
.	TRBD1	TRBJ2-7	TRBV18	TGTGCCAGCTCACCGGGGACAGGGGCTTACGAGCAGTACTTC	CASSPGTGAYEQYF
.	.	TRBJ1-6	TRBV28	TGTGCCAGCAGTTCCGCCTTTGGCTACACAGGGATTAGTTCACCCCTCCACTTT	CASSSAFGYTGISSPLHF
.	.	TRBJ2-2	TRBV7-9	TGTGCCAGCACCCCCAGGGCCCAGAACACCGGGGAGCTGTTTTTT	CASTPRAQNTGELFF
.	.	TRBJ1-1	TRBV30	TGTGCCTCCGGGACACCGAACACTGAAGCTTTCTTT	CASGTPNTEAFF
.	.	TRBJ1-2	TRBV27	TGTGCCAGCAGTTTAGGGGCGGCCGCTAACTATGGCTACACCTTC	CASSLGAAANYGYTF
once	.	TRBJ2-7	TRBV5-4	TGTGCCGGCAGCTTGGCCAACGTTCCCAGCTACGAGCAGTACTTC	CAGSLANVPSYEQYF
.	TRBD1	TRBJ2-4	TRBV28	TGTGCCAGCAGCCGGACAGGGTGGGGCCGGGGCCTTCAGTACTTC	CASSRTGWGRGLQYF
few	TRBD1	TRBJ2-2	TRBV27	TGTGCCAGCAGTTTATCCGGGACAGACACCGGGGAGCTGTTTTTT	CASSLSGTDTGELFF